This T cell receptor beta chain came from a study of tumor-infiltrating lymphocytes in primary liver carcinoma. Overall study: Spanning 30 to 69 years of age, the patients were men and women. Study-level findings and limits: Just around 7.5-24% of top clones spanned all five tumor regions.

The germline gives CDR1 SGHRS, CDR2 YFSETQ. The CDR3 length is 16 residues. In the case of this clonotype: What it binds is not known. The CDR3 carries no conserved terminal phenylalanine or tryptophan, so it likely arises from a read error.

Co-extracted RNA and DNA came from approximately 20-30 mg of unsorted bulk tissue. A constant-region primer primed TCR beta cDNA synthesis from about 0.45 ug of total RNA. Generation of the TCR beta libraries relied on three nested multiplex PCR rounds using slightly modified ARM-PCR. Primers for the first two PCR rounds were TRBV1-TRBV30 forward primers and a C-beta reverse primer (roughly 10 cycles per round). TCRdb processed the multiplex PCR reads anew with MiXCR; each CDR3 protein has one entry. This repertoire shows about 78,000 distinct CDR3 sequences, about two thirds found once; its top ten account for approximately 14%.

This chain connects TRBV5-1 to TRBJ2-1; D possibly corresponds to TRBD2 (5 bases). This TCR came from a woman aged 60-75 years with primary liver carcinoma and hepatitis B virus infection. The sample consisted of liver tumor tissue from sampling region 4. Subset specified: tumor region T4, right-lateral pole. The CDR3 here is CASSLSADYTYNGQFL. CDR3 DNA sequence: TGCGCCAGCAGCTTGTCGGCTGACTATACCTACAATGGGCAGTTCCTC.